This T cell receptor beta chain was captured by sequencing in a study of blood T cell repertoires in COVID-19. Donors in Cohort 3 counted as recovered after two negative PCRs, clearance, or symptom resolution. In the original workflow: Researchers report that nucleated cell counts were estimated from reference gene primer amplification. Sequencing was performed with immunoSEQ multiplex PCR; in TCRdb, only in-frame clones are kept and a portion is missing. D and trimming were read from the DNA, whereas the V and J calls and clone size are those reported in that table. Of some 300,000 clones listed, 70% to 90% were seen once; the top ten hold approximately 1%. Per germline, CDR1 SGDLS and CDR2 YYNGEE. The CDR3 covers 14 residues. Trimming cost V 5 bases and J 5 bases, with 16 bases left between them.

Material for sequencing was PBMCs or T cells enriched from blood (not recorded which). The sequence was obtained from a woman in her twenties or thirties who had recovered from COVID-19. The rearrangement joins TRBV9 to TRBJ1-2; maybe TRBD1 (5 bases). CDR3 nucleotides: TGTGCCAGCAGATCCTCCGGGGGAGTGTATGGCTACACCTTC. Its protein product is CASRSSGGVYGYTF.